Listed below are T cell receptor beta chains from one sample, sequenced in a study of control samples from healthy donors and cancer patients. TCRdb's table, derived via immunoSEQ multiplex PCR, lists solely in-frame clones and lacks some. The sample includes around 17,000 clones, roughly 91% of them seen just once. Sample: PBMCs. These receptors all stem from a man aged 60 to 75 with head and neck cancer. The CDR3 runs from the conserved cysteine through the conserved F or W. A D gene is named only where the DNA matches it firmly. Size values are once, few and many counts, or a class for expanded clones, and some rows have none.

CASSRRTERVQPQHF	TGTGCCAGCAGCCGACGGACTGAGAGAGTTCAGCCCCAGCATTTT	.	TRBV5-6	.	TRBJ1-5
CASGPRGIFEAFF	TGTGCTAGTGGCCCTAGGGGTATCTTTGAAGCTTTCTTT	few	TRBV12-5	.	TRBJ1-1
CASPGAGPLWNQPQHF	TGTGCCAGCCCAGGGGCGGGGCCCCTATGGAATCAGCCCCAGCATTTT	.	TRBV5-8	.	TRBJ1-5
CASSELGASGGGELFF	TGTGCCAGCAGTGAACTAGGCGCATCAGGAGGCGGGGAGCTGTTTTTT	.	TRBV25-1	.	TRBJ2-2
CASSLSQGETQYF	TGTGCCAGCAGCTTAAGTCAGGGTGAGACCCAGTACTTC	once	TRBV7-9	.	TRBJ2-5
CASSGRDTGELFF	TGTGCCAGCTCAGGTAGAGACACCGGGGAGCTGTTTTTT	.	TRBV18	.	TRBJ2-2
CASSPPKGALSGANVLTF	TGTGCCAGCTCACCACCGAAAGGGGCACTCTCTGGGGCCAACGTCCTGACTTTC	.	TRBV18	.	TRBJ2-6
CASARDQLYEQYF	TGTGCCAGCGCCCGGGACCAGCTCTACGAGCAGTACTTC	.	TRBV27	.	TRBJ2-7
CASTPQGLKNEQYF	TGTGCCAGCACCCCGCAGGGGTTGAAGAACGAGCAGTACTTC	few	TRBV2	.	TRBJ2-7
CASSYSGATNEKLFF	TGTGCCAGCAGTTACTCGGGAGCAACTAATGAAAAACTGTTTTTT	once	TRBV6-5	.	TRBJ1-4
CASSYEGGTEAFF	TGTGCCAGCAGTTACGAGGGGGGCACTGAAGCTTTCTTT	.	TRBV6-5	.	TRBJ1-1
CASSFSENTEAFF	TGTGCCAGCTCCTTCTCGGAGAACACTGAAGCTTTCTTT	.	TRBV18	.	TRBJ1-1
CASETGWYQETQYF	TGTGCCAGCGAGACAGGATGGTACCAAGAGACCCAGTACTTC	.	TRBV6-5	.	TRBJ2-5
CASSPLETHQETQYF	TGTGCCAGCAGCCCACTAGAGACCCACCAAGAGACCCAGTACTTC	.	TRBV7-2	.	TRBJ2-5
CASDTGPFYGYTF	TGTGCCAGCGATACGGGGCCGTTCTATGGCTACACCTTC	.	TRBV28	.	TRBJ1-2
CASSANYEQYF	TGTGCCAGCAGCGCCAACTACGAGCAGTACTTC	.	TRBV3-1/TRBV3-2	.	TRBJ2-7
CASSSGPSVTEAFF	TGTGCCAGCAGCTCGGGACCGTCGGTCACTGAAGCTTTCTTT	.	TRBV7-3	.	TRBJ1-1
CASSSRGQGDEQYF	TGTGCCAGCAGCTCCCGCGGACAGGGCGACGAGCAGTACTTC	few	TRBV11-1	TRBD1	TRBJ2-7
CASSQDFSGGAETQYF	TGTGCCAGCAGCCAAGATTTTAGCGGGGGGGCAGAGACCCAGTACTTC	medium-sized	TRBV4-2	TRBD2	TRBJ2-5
CSASIPSGGSTDTQYF	TGCAGTGCTAGTATTCCTAGCGGGGGAAGCACAGATACGCAGTATTTT	once	TRBV20-1	TRBD2	TRBJ2-3
CASSFSPDMNTEAFF	TGCGCCAGCAGCTTCAGCCCAGATATGAACACTGAAGCTTTCTTT	.	TRBV5-1	.	TRBJ1-1
CASSPRGQGSHQPQHF	TGTGCCAGCAGTCCTCGCGGACAAGGAAGTCATCAGCCCCAGCATTTT	.	TRBV2	.	TRBJ1-5
CASSQARMPQYF	TGTGCCAGCAGCCAAGCCCGTATGCCGCAGTATTTT	.	TRBV3-1/TRBV3-2	.	TRBJ2-3
CASSQKRGLWYEQYF	TGTGCCAGCAGCCAAAAGCGGGGGCTATGGTACGAGCAGTACTTC	.	TRBV7-2	TRBD2	TRBJ2-7
CASSIDPGQVFYEQYF	TGTGCCAGTAGTATAGATCCGGGCCAAGTTTTCTACGAGCAGTACTTC	.	TRBV19	.	TRBJ2-7
CSVEDSTNTEAFF	TGCAGCGTTGAAGATTCGACGAACACTGAAGCTTTCTTT	few	TRBV29-1	.	TRBJ1-1
CASSSGAWETQYF	TGTGCCAGCAGCTCGGGGGCCTGGGAGACCCAGTACTTC	once	TRBV3-1/TRBV3-2	.	TRBJ2-5
CASSSQGSQPQHF	TGTGCCAGCAGCTCCCAGGGGAGTCAGCCCCAGCATTTT	.	TRBV7-2	.	TRBJ1-5
CASSVDPRSGTQYF	TGTGCCAGCTCAGTGGACCCGAGGTCTGGGACCCAGTACTTC	.	TRBV18	.	TRBJ2-5
CATSEPGPPSGYTF	TGTGCCACCAGTGAACCGGGACCACCGTCGGGCTACACCTTC	.	TRBV24-1	.	TRBJ1-2
CASSLGGALNEQFF	TGTGCCAGCAGCCTCGGGGGGGCCCTTAATGAGCAGTTCTTC	.	TRBV7-2	TRBD2	TRBJ2-1
CASSSDRAYGEQYF	TGTGCCAGCAGTTCCGATAGGGCTTATGGGGAGCAGTACTTC	.	TRBV27	.	TRBJ2-7
CASSLSSQRTGELFF	TGCGCCAGCAGCCTGTCATCTCAGCGCACCGGGGAGCTGTTTTTT	.	TRBV5-1	.	TRBJ2-2
CASTPRSGNEQFF	TGTGCCAGCACCCCCCGGTCAGGGAATGAGCAGTTCTTC	.	TRBV12-3/TRBV12-4	.	TRBJ2-1
CASSLSWRGYTF	TGTGCCAGCTCCTTAAGTTGGAGGGGCTACACCTTC	.	TRBV12-3/TRBV12-4	.	TRBJ1-2
CASSPPEQGATFF	TGTGCCAGCTCACCACCGGAACAGGGGGCGACTTTCTTT	.	TRBV18	TRBD1	TRBJ1-1
CASSRRDSRGYNEKLFF	TGTGCCAGCAGTCGCCGGGACTCTCGGGGCTATAATGAAAAACTGTTTTTT	.	TRBV6-6	.	TRBJ1-4
CASSQGSSGVFYEQYF	TGTGCCAGCAGCCAAGGATCCAGCGGGGTTTTCTACGAGCAGTACTTC	.	TRBV4-2	TRBD2	TRBJ2-7
CASSQDPATGDGYTF	TGCGCCAGCAGCCAAGATCCGGCAACAGGGGACGGCTACACCTTC	.	TRBV4-1	TRBD1	TRBJ1-2
CASSLGGGTYNSPLHF	TGTGCCAGCAGCTTGGGAGGGGGCACCTATAATTCACCCCTCCACTTT	once	TRBV5-4	TRBD1	TRBJ1-6
CASSRDRVQPQHF	TGTGCCAGTAGTAGGGACAGGGTCCAGCCCCAGCATTTT	.	TRBV19	TRBD1	TRBJ1-5
CASMGAEMSSYEQYF	TGCGCCAGCATGGGAGCGGAAATGAGCTCCTACGAGCAGTACTTC	.	TRBV10-2	.	TRBJ2-7
CASSFLSGNTIYF	TGTGCCAGCAGCTTTCTCTCTGGAAACACCATATATTTT	once	TRBV13	.	TRBJ1-3
CSVVGGRGDSPDGYTF	TGCAGCGTTGTAGGTGGGAGGGGCGATTCCCCTGATGGCTACACCTTC	once	TRBV29-1	.	TRBJ1-2
CANGRQGIADTQYF	TGTGCCAACGGCCGACAGGGGATAGCAGATACGCAGTATTTT	.	TRBV2	TRBD1	TRBJ2-3
CASSDPGGGNVLTF	TGTGCCAGCAGTGACCCGGGGGGAGGCAACGTCCTGACTTTC	.	TRBV2	TRBD2	TRBJ2-6
CASSPGQRGGYGYTF	TGTGCCAGCAGTCCGGGACAGAGGGGGGGGTATGGCTACACCTTC	.	TRBV28	TRBD1	TRBJ1-2
CASSNTQGSTIYF	TGTGCCAGCAGTAACACACAGGGGTCTACCATATATTTT	once	TRBV6-5	TRBD1	TRBJ1-3
CASSIGASRGYEQYF	TGTGCCAGTAGTATCGGAGCCTCGAGGGGCTACGAGCAGTACTTC	.	TRBV19	.	TRBJ2-7
CASSPPGGAGYTF	TGTGCCAGCAGTCCCCCAGGGGGCGCCGGCTACACCTTC	.	TRBV25-1	TRBD1	TRBJ1-2
CASSDRGQGLGNTIYF	TGTGCCAGCAGTGATAGGGGACAGGGGCTTGGAAACACCATATATTTT	.	TRBV2	TRBD1	TRBJ1-3
CSAGTSGGPSSYEQYF	TGCAGCGCCGGGACTAGCGGGGGCCCTAGCTCCTACGAGCAGTACTTC	.	TRBV29-1	TRBD2	TRBJ2-7
CASRSSDGGAGYEQYF	TGTGCCAGTAGATCCAGTGACGGGGGGGCGGGCTACGAGCAGTACTTC	.	TRBV19	TRBD2	TRBJ2-7
CGTGWSNTGELFF	TGTGGGACGGGCTGGTCGAACACCGGGGAGCTGTTTTTT	.	TRBV19	.	TRBJ2-2
CASSLGQGALGTEAFF	TGTGCCAGCAGCTTGGGTCAGGGGGCGTTGGGGACTGAAGCTTTCTTT	.	TRBV5-4	TRBD1	TRBJ1-1
CASSPTGISTDTQYF	TGTGCCAGCAGCCCGACAGGGATAAGCACAGATACGCAGTATTTT	.	TRBV2	TRBD1	TRBJ2-3
CASSAGTGGVGTEAFF	TGTGCCAGTAGTGCCGGGACAGGGGGCGTCGGCACTGAAGCTTTCTTT	.	TRBV19	TRBD1	TRBJ1-1
CASSLGTGEETQYF	TGCGCCAGCAGCTTGGGGACAGGGGAAGAGACCCAGTACTTC	.	TRBV5-1	TRBD1	TRBJ2-5
CASSAGTSDYNEQFF	TGTGCCAGCAGCGCCGGGACTAGCGACTACAATGAGCAGTTCTTC	.	TRBV6-4	TRBD2	TRBJ2-1
CASSFNRGGETQYF	TGTGCCAGCAGCTTCAACCGGGGAGGAGAGACCCAGTACTTC	.	TRBV7-2	.	TRBJ2-5